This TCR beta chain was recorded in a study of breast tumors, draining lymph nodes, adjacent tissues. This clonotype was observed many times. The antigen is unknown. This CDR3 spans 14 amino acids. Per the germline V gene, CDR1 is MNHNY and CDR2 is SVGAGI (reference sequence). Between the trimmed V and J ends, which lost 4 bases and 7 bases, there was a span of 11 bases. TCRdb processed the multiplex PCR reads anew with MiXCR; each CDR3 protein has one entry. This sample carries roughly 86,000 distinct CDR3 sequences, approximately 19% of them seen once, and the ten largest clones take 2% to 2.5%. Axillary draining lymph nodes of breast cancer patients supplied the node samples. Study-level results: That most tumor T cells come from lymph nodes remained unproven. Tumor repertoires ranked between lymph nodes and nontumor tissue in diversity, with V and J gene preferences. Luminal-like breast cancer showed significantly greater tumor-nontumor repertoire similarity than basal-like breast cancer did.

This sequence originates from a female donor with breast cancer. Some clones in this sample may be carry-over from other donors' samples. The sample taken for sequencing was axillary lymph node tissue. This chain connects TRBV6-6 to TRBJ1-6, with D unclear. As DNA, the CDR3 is TGTGCCAGCAGTTCCGAGGAGAGGAATTCACCCCTCCACTTT. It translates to CASSSEERNSPLHF.